Listed below are T cell receptor beta chains from one sample, sequenced in a study of somatic mutations in cytotoxic T cells in rheumatoid arthritis. This table comes from immunoSEQ multiplex PCR, and its TCRdb copy is limited to in-frame clones, with some not included. The sample includes some 35,000 clones, under 85% seen only once; the top ten take roughly 3.2%. Sample: CD8+ T cells sorted from blood. The receptors originated from a man aged 40-55 years in good health. The CDR3 runs from the conserved cysteine through the conserved F or W. A D gene is named only where the DNA matches it firmly. Not every row has a clone size; where given, it reads once, few, many or a size class.

-	TRBV9	-	TRBJ1-3	CASSKAYAEPRGDTIYF	TGTGCCAGCAGTAAAGCCTACGCGGAGCCCCGAGGGGACACCATATATTTT
-	TRBV4-3	-	TRBJ1-5	CASSPLTGFDQPQHF	TGCGCCAGCAGCCCGTTAACAGGGTTTGATCAGCCCCAGCATTTT
-	TRBV27	TRBD2	TRBJ2-7	CASSLTSGRTHEQYF	TGTGCCAGCAGTTTGACTAGCGGGAGGACCCACGAGCAGTACTTC
-	TRBV6-6	-	TRBJ1-6	CASSYGSTGSPLHF	TGTGCCAGCAGTTACGGCAGCACTGGTTCACCCCTCCACTTT
few	TRBV21-1	-	TRBJ2-5	CASSRDRGQTQYF	TGTGCCAGCAGCAGGGACAGGGGACAGACCCAGTACTTC
-	TRBV7-9	TRBD2	TRBJ2-1	CASSRQAGTSGSNEQFF	TGTGCCAGCAGCCGCCAAGCTGGGACTAGCGGGAGTAATGAGCAGTTCTTC
-	TRBV4-1	-	TRBJ2-7	CASSQGGNSYEQYF	TGCGCCAGCAGCCAAGGGGGGAACTCCTACGAGCAGTACTTC
once	TRBV11-3	-	TRBJ2-7	CASSFAGPTYEQYF	TGTGCCAGCAGCTTCGCAGGACCCACCTACGAGCAGTACTTC
-	TRBV14	TRBD1	TRBJ2-3	CASSQRDSETSTQYF	TGTGCCAGCAGCCAGAGGGACAGCGAAACTAGTACGCAGTATTTT
-	TRBV4-1	-	TRBJ2-1	CASSQDPSSGEQFF	TGCGCCAGCAGCCAAGATCCGAGTTCTGGTGAGCAGTTCTTC
-	TRBV2	TRBD1	TRBJ1-3	CASRGGQAPLRNTIYF	TGTGCCAGCAGAGGAGGACAGGCCCCCCTACGAAACACCATATATTTT
few	TRBV13	-	TRBJ1-1	CASSFGTRNTEAFF	TGTGCCAGCAGCTTCGGGACAAGGAACACTGAAGCTTTCTTT
-	TRBV18	TRBD1	TRBJ1-2	CASSPGTANYGYTF	TGTGCCAGCTCACCCGGGACAGCTAACTATGGCTACACCTTC
once	TRBV15	TRBD1	TRBJ1-5	CATSRQGGRQPQHF	TGTGCCACCAGCAGACAGGGGGGGCGACAGCCCCAGCATTTT
-	TRBV15	-	TRBJ1-4	CATSSDRSGNEKLFF	TGTGCCACCAGCAGCGACAGATCGGGTAATGAAAAACTGTTTTTT
-	TRBV6-1	-	TRBJ1-5	CASSENSEAQPQHF	TGTGCCAGCAGTGAAAACAGTGAAGCCCAGCCCCAGCATTTT
-	TRBV27	TRBD2	TRBJ2-1	CASSFSGSSYNEQFF	TGTGCCAGCAGTTTTAGCGGGAGCTCCTACAATGAGCAGTTCTTC
-	TRBV11-1	-	TRBJ2-7	CASSFSGSYEQYF	TGTGCCAGCAGCTTTAGCGGCTCCTACGAGCAGTACTTC
once	TRBV15	TRBD1	TRBJ2-7	CATSRTGTDYKQYF	TGTGCCACCAGCAGAACCGGGACAGACTACAAGCAGTACTTC
-	TRBV7-6	-	TRBJ1-1	CASSLVPPTGNTEAFF	TGTGCCAGCAGCTTAGTCCCACCGACAGGGAACACTGAAGCTTTCTTT
-	TRBV25-1	TRBD1	TRBJ1-4	CASKDRGGREKLFF	TGTGCCAGCAAAGACAGGGGAGGACGGGAAAAACTGTTTTTT
-	TRBV28	-	TRBJ2-5	CASSPRWAQETQYF	TGTGCCAGCAGCCCCAGGTGGGCCCAAGAGACCCAGTACTTC
-	TRBV5-5	-	TRBJ2-1	CASSLLQSIRDEQFF	TGTGCCAGCAGCTTGTTACAGTCCATCAGGGATGAGCAGTTCTTC
-	TRBV7-9	-	TRBJ2-2	CASSSQGSSTGELFF	TGTGCCAGCAGCTCCCAGGGGTCGAGCACCGGGGAGCTGTTTTTT
-	TRBV9	-	TRBJ2-3	CASSAAPGASTDTQYF	TGTGCCAGCAGCGCTGCACCGGGAGCGAGCACAGATACGCAGTATTTT
-	TRBV7-9	TRBD2	TRBJ2-7	CASSLETSRYEQYF	TGTGCCAGCAGCTTAGAGACTAGCCGCTACGAGCAGTACTTC
-	TRBV28	TRBD1	TRBJ2-1	CASSLKGAYEQFF	TGTGCCAGCAGTTTAAAGGGGGCCTATGAGCAGTTCTTC
-	TRBV28	-	TRBJ1-1	CASSLGVGNTEAFF	TGTGCCAGCAGTTTAGGGGTAGGAAACACTGAAGCTTTCTTT
-	TRBV6-5	-	TRBJ1-2	CASSYGPANYGYTF	TGTGCCAGCAGTTACGGTCCGGCTAACTATGGCTACACCTTC
-	TRBV6-6	-	TRBJ2-2	CASSYSNPGNTGELFF	TGTGCCAGCAGTTACTCGAATCCGGGGAACACCGGGGAGCTGTTTTTT
-	TRBV2	-	TRBJ2-3	CASREADRGPDTQYF	TGTGCCAGCAGGGAAGCGGACCGGGGGCCAGATACGCAGTATTTT
-	TRBV14	-	TRBJ2-7	CASSQDQGGLVEQYF	TGTGCCAGCAGCCAAGACCAGGGGGGCCTAGTGGAGCAGTACTTC
-	TRBV10-3	-	TRBJ1-1	CAIRTGAEAFF	TGTGCCATCAGGACCGGGGCTGAAGCTTTCTTT
few	TRBV19	-	TRBJ1-1	CASSISDGGSEAFF	TGTGCCAGTAGTATCTCCGACGGGGGATCTGAAGCTTTCTTT
-	TRBV4-1	TRBD2	TRBJ2-1	CASSQGRGLAYNEQFF	TGCGCCAGCAGCCAAGGGCGGGGACTAGCGTACAATGAGCAGTTCTTC
-	TRBV5-1	-	TRBJ2-3	CASSLYRSTDTQYF	TGCGCCAGCAGCTTGTACCGAAGCACAGATACGCAGTATTTT
-	TRBV28	-	TRBJ1-2	CASSFMVRQLEPRNYGYTF	TGTGCCAGCAGTTTTATGGTCCGGCAGCTCGAACCACGTAACTATGGCTACACCTTC
once	TRBV6-5	TRBD2	TRBJ2-7	CASSYRGVGMEEQYF	TGTGCCAGCAGTTACCGGGGGGTGGGGATGGAGGAGCAGTACTTC
-	TRBV2	-	TRBJ2-7	CASSAVGRVVTYEQYF	TGTGCCAGCAGTGCTGTCGGCCGTGTGGTAACCTACGAGCAGTACTTC
-	TRBV4-1	-	TRBJ2-5	CASTPRQGGMMETQYF	TGCGCCAGCACCCCGCGGCAGGGGGGCATGATGGAGACCCAGTACTTC
-	TRBV19	-	TRBJ1-1	CASSPSDRSSEAFF	TGTGCCAGTAGTCCCTCGGACAGATCCAGCGAAGCTTTCTTT
-	TRBV19	-	TRBJ2-7	CASSIAIGREQYF	TGTGCCAGTAGTATAGCAATTGGACGCGAGCAGTACTTC
-	TRBV10-3	TRBD1	TRBJ2-7	CAISDRDRIYEQYF	TGTGCCATCAGTGATCGGGACAGGATCTACGAGCAGTACTTC
-	TRBV5-4	TRBD1	TRBJ2-4	CASSLPGQSAKNIQYF	TGTGCCAGCAGCTTACCGGGACAGAGTGCTAAAAACATTCAGTACTTC
-	TRBV4-3	-	TRBJ2-1	CASSQDLVYNEQFF	TGCGCCAGCAGCCAAGATCTAGTATACAATGAGCAGTTCTTC
-	TRBV7-9	TRBD1	TRBJ1-5	CASSFSGGVDQPQHF	TGTGCCAGCAGCTTCTCAGGGGGGGTTGATCAGCCCCAGCATTTT
few	TRBV27	-	TRBJ1-6	CASSPINSPLHF	TGTGCCAGCAGCCCAATAAATTCACCCCTCCACTTT